The rows below give T cell receptor beta chains drawn from one sample of a study of spatial heterogeneity in lung cancer. TCRdb ran MiXCR on the 5' RACE reads and lists one entry per CDR3 protein. The repertoire holds around 100,000 distinct CDR3 sequences, with approximately 10% as singletons. The sequences come from PBMCs, collected at follow-up. These receptors were obtained from a female donor with early-stage non-small cell lung cancer. The conserved cysteine and the conserved F or W are not part of the CDR3 here. Fields, in order: clone size, V gene, CDR3 protein. The listing skips clone size in some rows; elsewhere it reads once, few, many or a size class.

clone size: .; V gene: TRBV6-2/TRBV6-3; CDR3 protein: ANSELGRLNEQF
clone size: few; V gene: TRBV20-1; CDR3 protein: SARTGVIQNEQF
clone size: .; V gene: TRBV20-1; CDR3 protein: SAPVIGGVLEQF
clone size: .; V gene: TRBV19; CDR3 protein: ASTILAAGNTIY
clone size: few; V gene: TRBV6-1; CDR3 protein: ASSEVEGSPYEQY
clone size: .; V gene: TRBV28; CDR3 protein: ASSLLQGELY
clone size: few; V gene: TRBV7-8; CDR3 protein: ASRLAGAPNTGELF
clone size: .; V gene: TRBV5-5; CDR3 protein: ASSAGPSGSNQPQH
clone size: .; V gene: TRBV15; CDR3 protein: ATSRGEVPLH
clone size: many; V gene: TRBV4-3; CDR3 protein: ASSQVAGTSGSQRNEQF
clone size: few; V gene: TRBV28; CDR3 protein: ASSHGYPYEQY
clone size: many; V gene: TRBV5-1; CDR3 protein: ASSLVPAEETQY
clone size: .; V gene: TRBV20-1; CDR3 protein: SAQKGGTSTDTQY
clone size: few; V gene: TRBV6-5; CDR3 protein: ASSYSGTSNEQF
clone size: few; V gene: TRBV28; CDR3 protein: ASSSAQTYNEQF
clone size: few; V gene: TRBV6-1; CDR3 protein: ASSSFGIYDEQY
clone size: few; V gene: TRBV28; CDR3 protein: ASSSGGVYEQY
clone size: .; V gene: TRBV28; CDR3 protein: ASSLRAEQF
clone size: few; V gene: TRBV12-3/TRBV12-4; CDR3 protein: ASSTRTSGRSHGELF
clone size: few; V gene: TRBV11-2; CDR3 protein: ASSPPGRETQY
clone size: few; V gene: TRBV20-1; CDR3 protein: SPPGGWAF
clone size: many; V gene: TRBV9; CDR3 protein: ASSVDSYGYT
clone size: .; V gene: TRBV5-1; CDR3 protein: ASSLAPTDTQY
clone size: many; V gene: TRBV5-4; CDR3 protein: ASSLRTYQETQY
clone size: few; V gene: TRBV28; CDR3 protein: ASSPRDNFFHGYT
clone size: few; V gene: TRBV5-1; CDR3 protein: ASSLGGSMNTEAF
clone size: few; V gene: TRBV30; CDR3 protein: AWSVPGPLYGYT
clone size: few; V gene: TRBV3-1; CDR3 protein: ASSQQNTEAF
clone size: .; V gene: TRBV18; CDR3 protein: ASSPQGRGTDTQY
clone size: .; V gene: TRBV7-2; CDR3 protein: ASSLGGTDNIQY
clone size: .; V gene: TRBV3-1; CDR3 protein: ASGRAGANSPLH
clone size: few; V gene: TRBV4-3; CDR3 protein: ASSQDWDTISYNEQF
clone size: .; V gene: TRBV6-1; CDR3 protein: AIRGRGQPQH
clone size: many; V gene: TRBV27; CDR3 protein: ASSLTGFQPQH
clone size: many; V gene: TRBV19; CDR3 protein: ASSTGLITDTQY
clone size: .; V gene: TRBV6-1; CDR3 protein: ASSDRRQGEQF
clone size: few; V gene: TRBV2; CDR3 protein: ASAADRGLNQPQH
clone size: few; V gene: TRBV24-1; CDR3 protein: ATSDRAGSETDTQY
clone size: few; V gene: TRBV21-1; CDR3 protein: ASSKGGSYNEQF
clone size: .; V gene: TRBV6-5; CDR3 protein: ASSYSSRQGKEKLF
clone size: few; V gene: TRBV2; CDR3 protein: ASRPGLEANEQF
clone size: once; V gene: TRBV6-5; CDR3 protein: ASSWTDNTGELF
clone size: few; V gene: TRBV20-1; CDR3 protein: SANTGGFSPLH
clone size: many; V gene: TRBV9; CDR3 protein: ASSVGAGAYNEQF
clone size: .; V gene: TRBV28; CDR3 protein: TSRDRGSRTGELF